Below, 17 T cell receptor beta chains from the same sample are listed, as sequenced in a study of blood T cell repertoires in COVID-19. The table came from immunoSEQ multiplex PCR; TCRdb's copy has only in-frame clones and leaves some out. Among about 310,000 clones listed, around nine tenths were seen once. Sequencing input: PBMCs or T cells enriched from blood (not recorded which). Every receptor here comes from a woman aged 40 to 50 who had recovered from COVID-19.

The genes are TRBV24-1 and TRBJ1-1, with 8 positions matching TRBD1. This CDR3 is 13 amino acids long. The germline V gene has CDR1 KGHDR and CDR2 SFDVKD. V gave up 9 bases and J gave up 7 bases; unmatched junction bases: 9. CDR3 in amino acids: CATAPGTGHEAFF. CDR3 coding DNA: TGTGCCACCGCACCCGGGACAGGCCATGAAGCTTTCTTT.

This chain connects TRBV5-5 to TRBJ1-2; a weak D match, TRBD1 (6 bases). CDR1 is SGHKS, CDR2 YYEKEE, per germline (reference sequence). Trimming took off 2 bases at V and 8 bases at J, with 16 bases between the two ends. The CDR3 length is 14 residues. The CDR3 region is CASSLYDRSGGYTF. In nucleotides, the CDR3 is TGTGCCAGCAGCTTATATGACAGGTCCGGGGGCTACACCTTC.

The chain carries TRBV19 and TRBJ2-1; 7 bases agree with TRBD1. J was trimmed by 6 bases and V by 4 bases; bases with no gene match: 0. Germline V gene data show CDR1 as LNHDA and CDR2 as SQIVND (reference sequence). The CDR3 consists of 12 residues. The CDR3 reads CASSTGGNEQFF. DNA for the CDR3: TGTGCCAGTAGTACAGGGGGCAATGAGCAGTTCTTC.

The genes are TRBV12-5 and TRBJ2-7, with TRBD1 matching over 7 bases. This CDR3 spans 14 amino acids. Germline CDR1 reads LGHNT; CDR2 reads FRNRAP. Trimming removed 4 bases from V and 5 bases from J; junction bases left unmatched: 8. The CDR3 bases are TGTGCTAGTGGTTCACGGACAGGCTTCGACGAGCAGTACTTC. This gives the protein CASGSRTGFDEQYF.

The chain links TRBV11-2 to TRBJ1-3; D ambiguous. The V end was cut by 1 base, the J end by 6 bases, with 7 bases between. The germline gives CDR1 SGHAT, CDR2 FQNNGV. The CDR3 loop spans 13 amino acids. Here the CDR3 reads CASSLGQSNTIYF. The CDR3 nucleotides read TGTGCCAGCAGCTTAGGGCAATCAAACACCATATATTTT.

This clone was seen once. The rearrangement links TRBV7-2 to TRBJ1-6, with D tentatively TRBD1 (5 bases). V shed 5 bases and J shed 1 base, with 9 bases lying between them. The CDR3 has 15 residues. Germline V gene sequence: CDR1 SGHTA, CDR2 FQGNSA. The CDR3 spells CASSQQVSYNSPLHF. In DNA, the CDR3 is TGTGCCAGCAGCCAACAGGTTTCCTATAATTCACCCCTCCACTTT. The variable domain in full, completed from reference TRBV7-2 and TRBJ1-6, reads GAGVSQSPSNKVTEKGKDVELRCDPISGHTALYWYRQSLGQGLEFLIYFQGNSAPDKSGLPSDRFSAERTGGSVSTLTIQRTQQEDSAVYLCASSQQVSYNSPLHFGNGTRLTVT.

The chain uses TRBV9 and TRBJ1-5, with TRBD1 as a possible D gene (6 bases). With 0 bases removed from V and 0 bases from J, the gap between germline ends came to 10 bases. Germline V gene data show CDR1 as SGDLS and CDR2 as YYNGEE. The CDR3 spans 16 residues. This CDR3 reads CASSVDGGDSNQPQHF. CDR3 DNA sequence: TGTGCCAGCAGCGTAGATGGGGGCGATAGCAATCAGCCCCAGCATTTT.

The rearrangement joins TRBV11-1 to TRBJ2-7; D uncertain. V was pared by 1 base and J by 4 bases, with 5 bases between. Germline assignment: CDR1 SGHAT and CDR2 FQDESV (reference sequence). CDR3 length equals 12 residues. The CDR3 DNA follows: TGTGCCAGCAGCTTAGAACAGTACGAGCAGTACTTC. Translating it yields CASSLEQYEQYF.

The rearrangement joins TRBV9 to TRBJ2-1, with 9 bases aligning to TRBD2. Germline lookup yields CDR1 SGDLS and CDR2 YYNGEE. This CDR3 is built from 17 residues. Trimming took 0 bases from V and 3 from J; bases not matched to a gene: 7. The CDR3 DNA sequence: TGTGCCAGCAGCGTAGGGGGAGCGGGAGGACTCTACAATGAGCAGTTCTTC. As protein: CASSVGGAGGLYNEQFF.

The chain combines TRBV5-1 with TRBJ2-6, with TRBD2 as a possible D gene (5 bases). Germline V lookup: CDR1 SGHRS, CDR2 YFSETQ. The CDR3 loop spans 17 amino acids. The V end was cut by 6 bases, the J end by 0 bases, with 16 bases between. In DNA form, the CDR3 reads TGCGCCAGCACCGCGGGTCAGATAATCTCTGGGGCCAACGTCCTGACTTTC. It translates to CASTAGQIISGANVLTF. The full variable domain, with the rest looked up from reference TRBV5-1 and TRBJ2-6, is KAGVTQTPRYLIKTRGQQVTLSCSPISGHRSVSWYQQTPGQGLQFLFEYFSETQRNKGNFPGRFSGRQFSNSRSEMNVSTLELGDSALYLCASTAGQIISGANVLTFGAGSRLTVL.

The V gene is TRBV14, the J gene TRBJ2-3, with D possibly being TRBD2 (5 bases). V lost 3 bases to trimming and J lost 7 bases, with 8 bases between them. Per germline, CDR1 SGHDN and CDR2 FVKESK. The CDR3 has 12 residues. CDR3 sequence (DNA): TGTGCCAGCAGCCAGACTACTTATACGCAGTATTTT. Translating it yields CASSQTTYTQYF.

The rearrangement uses TRBV28 and TRBJ1-2, with 9 bases lining up with TRBD1. This CDR3 region has 13 residues. Germline lookup yields CDR1 MDHEN and CDR2 SYDVKM. Trimming took 8 bases from V and 7 from J; bases not matched to a gene: 8. The CDR3 region is CASFLQGAAGYTF. The DNA of the CDR3 is TGTGCCAGCTTTTTACAGGGGGCTGCTGGCTACACCTTC.

The chain recombines TRBV27 with TRBJ1-2, with no clear D. Germline CDR1 MNHEY, CDR2 SMNVEV (reference sequence). This CDR3 has 14 amino acids. V lost 4 bases to trimming and J lost 8 bases, with 17 bases between them. The CDR3 coding sequence is TGTGCCAGCAGTTCTTACTATCTATCGGAAGGCTACACCTTC. As protein: CASSSYYLSEGYTF.

The rearrangement links TRBV9 to TRBJ2-7; no definite D call. The CDR3 spans 14 residues. Germline CDR1 is SGDLS and CDR2 is YYNGEE. Trimming took off 0 bases at V and 2 bases at J, with 9 bases between the two ends. CDR3 in amino acids: CASSVGQAPYEQYF. Written as DNA, the CDR3 is TGTGCCAGCAGCGTAGGGCAGGCGCCCTACGAGCAGTACTTC. Filled out from reference TRBV9 and TRBJ2-7, the complete variable domain reads DSGVTQTPKHLITATGQRVTLRCSPRSGDLSVYWYQQSLDQGLQFLIQYYNGEERAKGNILERFSAQQFPDLHSELNLSSLELGDSALYFCASSVGQAPYEQYFGPGTRLTVT.

V gene TRBV2 combines with J gene TRBJ2-4, with unresolved D. Between the trimmed V and J ends, which lost 5 bases and 0 bases, there was a span of 8 bases. Germline V gene lookup returns CDR1 SNHLY and CDR2 FYNNEI. The CDR3 has 14 amino acids. The CDR3 loop is CASSFSVAKNIQYF. The CDR3 DNA follows: TGTGCCAGCAGTTTCAGCGTAGCCAAAAACATTCAGTACTTC.

The CDR3 loop reads CASSLTSFLGEQYF. The CDR3 coding sequence is TGCGCCAGCAGCTTAACGTCGTTCCTAGGCGAGCAGTACTTC. The V gene is TRBV5-1, the J gene TRBJ2-7, with D unclear. CDR1 is SGHRS, CDR2 YFSETQ, per germline. The CDR3 has 14 amino acids. Trimming took off 2 bases at V and 6 bases at J, with 15 bases between the two ends. The full variable domain, in which reference TRBV5-1 and TRBJ2-7 provide the parts outside the CDR3, is KAGVTQTPRYLIKTRGQQVTLSCSPISGHRSVSWYQQTPGQGLQFLFEYFSETQRNKGNFPGRFSGRQFSNSRSEMNVSTLELGDSALYLCASSLTSFLGEQYFGPGTRLTVT.

This clone was counted only a few times. This chain uses TRBV2 with TRBJ2-7, with 8 bases that match TRBD2. Losses at the gene ends were 2 bases for V and 6 bases for J; bases not matched to a gene: 9. There are 15 residues in the CDR3. The germline V gene encodes CDR1 SNHLY and CDR2 FYNNEI. CDR3 amino acids: CASSEFYKREFEQYF. The CDR3 DNA reads TGTGCCAGCAGTGAATTCTATAAGCGGGAGTTCGAGCAGTACTTC.